Listed below are T cell receptor beta chains from one sample, sequenced in a study of T cells after yellow fever vaccination. MiXCR was run by TCRdb on the 5' RACE reads, yielding one entry per CDR3 protein. This repertoire shows some 160,000 distinct CDR3 sequences, 7% to 10% found once; its top ten account for about a third. Sequenced material: CD8+ T cells sorted from PBMCs, taken 45 days after the yellow fever booster vaccination. Receptor source: a man aged 18-30 years who received the YFV17D yellow fever vaccine. Both conserved end residues are part of each CDR3. A D gene is named only where the DNA matches it firmly. Rows may omit the clone size; those that give it use once, few, many or a size class.

cdr3_nt: TGCGCCAGCAGCCCAAGTTTAGCGGGGGGTTTGCCAGATACGCAGTATTTT; cdr3_aa: CASSPSLAGGLPDTQYF; clone_size: .; j_call: TRBJ2-3; d_call: TRBD2; v_call: TRBV5-1
cdr3_nt: TGTGCCAGCAGCGCAGGGACAGGGTTAACAGATACGCAGTATTTT; cdr3_aa: CASSAGTGLTDTQYF; clone_size: many; j_call: TRBJ2-3; d_call: TRBD1; v_call: TRBV7-6
cdr3_nt: TGTGCCAGCAGCTTGGTCTCCAATACCAACACTGAAGCTTTCTTT; cdr3_aa: CASSLVSNTNTEAFF; clone_size: .; j_call: TRBJ1-1; d_call: .; v_call: TRBV5-6
cdr3_nt: TGTGCCAGCAGCTTAATGGCAGGGGGCTCCTACAATGAGCAGTTCTTC; cdr3_aa: CASSLMAGGSYNEQFF; clone_size: .; j_call: TRBJ2-1; d_call: TRBD1; v_call: TRBV7-3
cdr3_nt: TGTGCCAGCAGTTCAAGCCACAGGGGGCGATACAATCAGCCCCAGCATTTT; cdr3_aa: CASSSSHRGRYNQPQHF; clone_size: .; j_call: TRBJ1-5; d_call: TRBD1; v_call: TRBV28
cdr3_nt: TGTGCCGGCGAAGGGGAGGGGACTACAGATACGCAGTATTTT; cdr3_aa: CAGEGEGTTDTQYF; clone_size: .; j_call: TRBJ2-3; d_call: TRBD2; v_call: TRBV9
cdr3_nt: TGCGCCAGCAGCCAAGCACGATTGGAGCAGACTGAAGCTTTCTTT; cdr3_aa: CASSQARLEQTEAFF; clone_size: .; j_call: TRBJ1-1; d_call: .; v_call: TRBV4-1
cdr3_nt: TGTGCCAGCAGCGGGGGACAGGGGTTAGGGGATACGCAGTATTTT; cdr3_aa: CASSGGQGLGDTQYF; clone_size: .; j_call: TRBJ2-3; d_call: TRBD1; v_call: TRBV9
cdr3_nt: TGCGCCAGCAGCAAATTACAACTAGGCGGCTACACCTTC; cdr3_aa: CASSKLQLGGYTF; clone_size: many; j_call: TRBJ1-2; d_call: .; v_call: TRBV5-1
cdr3_nt: TGTGCCAGCAGCTTAGTGCCCGGCTGGACCTACGAGCAGTACTTC; cdr3_aa: CASSLVPGWTYEQYF; clone_size: many; j_call: TRBJ2-7; d_call: .; v_call: TRBV11-2
cdr3_nt: TGTGCCAGCAGTTCCCGGACCGCAATGAACACTGAAGCTTTCTTT; cdr3_aa: CASSSRTAMNTEAFF; clone_size: many; j_call: TRBJ1-1; d_call: .; v_call: TRBV12-3/TRBV12-4
cdr3_nt: TGCAGTGCTACCGGGACTAGCGGGAGGGCCCCCTACGAGCAGTACTTC; cdr3_aa: CSATGTSGRAPYEQYF; clone_size: .; j_call: TRBJ2-7; d_call: TRBD2; v_call: TRBV20-1
cdr3_nt: TGTGCCATCAGCGCTAGCGGAAACCCTGATACGCAGTATTTT; cdr3_aa: CAISASGNPDTQYF; clone_size: few; j_call: TRBJ2-3; d_call: TRBD2; v_call: TRBV10-3
cdr3_nt: TGTGCCAGCAGCCTTCAGGGTCTGGATGAGCAGTTCTTC; cdr3_aa: CASSLQGLDEQFF; clone_size: .; j_call: TRBJ2-1; d_call: .; v_call: TRBV7-6
cdr3_nt: TGCGCCAGCAGAGGGGGGGCAGGGGGAGATACGCAGTATTTT; cdr3_aa: CASRGGAGGDTQYF; clone_size: few; j_call: TRBJ2-3; d_call: .; v_call: TRBV4-1
cdr3_nt: TGTGCCAGCAGTACGGACCCCTGGGGCACTGAAGCTTTCTTT; cdr3_aa: CASSTDPWGTEAFF; clone_size: few; j_call: TRBJ1-1; d_call: .; v_call: TRBV12-3/TRBV12-4
cdr3_nt: TGTGCCAGCAGTTTTTGGGCAGGTGAAGCTTTCTTT; cdr3_aa: CASSFWAGEAFF; clone_size: .; j_call: TRBJ1-1; d_call: .; v_call: TRBV27
cdr3_nt: TGTGCCAGTAGTATAATCAGGGGGCGCGCCACTGAAGCTTTCTTT; cdr3_aa: CASSIIRGRATEAFF; clone_size: few; j_call: TRBJ1-1; d_call: TRBD1; v_call: TRBV19
cdr3_nt: TGCGCCAGCAGCCAAACCGCCGTTAGCAATCAGCCCCAGCATTTT; cdr3_aa: CASSQTAVSNQPQHF; clone_size: .; j_call: TRBJ1-5; d_call: .; v_call: TRBV4-1
cdr3_nt: TGTGCCAGCAGCCCTCGGCGGCAAGAGACCCAGTACTTC; cdr3_aa: CASSPRRQETQYF; clone_size: few; j_call: TRBJ2-5; d_call: .; v_call: TRBV11-2
cdr3_nt: TGTGCCAGCATATCAACAGGACAAGAGACCCAGTACTTC; cdr3_aa: CASISTGQETQYF; clone_size: few; j_call: TRBJ2-5; d_call: .; v_call: TRBV6-5
cdr3_nt: TGTGCCACCAGCGGTCTGGCGGGTGGTGAAGCTTTCTTT; cdr3_aa: CATSGLAGGEAFF; clone_size: few; j_call: TRBJ1-1; d_call: .; v_call: TRBV15
cdr3_nt: TGTGCCACCAGTGATTTCGGGGACAGCTGCAATCAGCCCCAGCATTTT; cdr3_aa: CATSDFGDSCNQPQHF; clone_size: few; j_call: TRBJ1-5; d_call: TRBD1; v_call: TRBV24-1
cdr3_nt: TGTGCCAGCAGTTACGGTGCGCTACTGAACACTGAAGCTTTCTTT; cdr3_aa: CASSYGALLNTEAFF; clone_size: .; j_call: TRBJ1-1; d_call: .; v_call: TRBV6-5
cdr3_nt: TGTGCCAGCAGCTTTCGGGGAAAGCGTAATTCACCCCTCCACTTT; cdr3_aa: CASSFRGKRNSPLHF; clone_size: few; j_call: TRBJ1-6; d_call: .; v_call: TRBV7-9
cdr3_nt: TGTGCCAGCAGTTACACCTACCGACAGGGTGGGGACTATGGCTACACCTTC; cdr3_aa: CASSYTYRQGGDYGYTF; clone_size: few; j_call: TRBJ1-2; d_call: TRBD1; v_call: TRBV6-5
cdr3_nt: TGTGCCAGCAGTGCGGTAGCGGGGGCTGGCACAGATACGCAGTATTTT; cdr3_aa: CASSAVAGAGTDTQYF; clone_size: many; j_call: TRBJ2-3; d_call: TRBD2; v_call: TRBV28
cdr3_nt: TGTGCCAGCAGCCACCTCCGACGCGAGCAGTACTTC; cdr3_aa: CASSHLRREQYF; clone_size: many; j_call: TRBJ2-7; d_call: .; v_call: TRBV6-6
cdr3_nt: TGTGCCAGCAGTGAACTGGGAAAGACCCAGTACTTC; cdr3_aa: CASSELGKTQYF; clone_size: .; j_call: TRBJ2-5; d_call: .; v_call: TRBV25-1
cdr3_nt: TGTGCCAGCAGCCACCCGGGCGACTATGGCTACACCTTC; cdr3_aa: CASSHPGDYGYTF; clone_size: once; j_call: TRBJ1-2; d_call: .; v_call: TRBV3-1
cdr3_nt: TGTGCCAGCTCACCCGCGGGCTTTGAAGCTTTCTTT; cdr3_aa: CASSPAGFEAFF; clone_size: .; j_call: TRBJ1-1; d_call: .; v_call: TRBV18
cdr3_nt: TGTGCCAGCAGCTTAGCCCGGACGAATTGGGGCGAGCAGTACTTC; cdr3_aa: CASSLARTNWGEQYF; clone_size: many; j_call: TRBJ2-7; d_call: .; v_call: TRBV11-2
cdr3_nt: TGTGCCACGTCCGGCTCTGGAAACACCATATATTTT; cdr3_aa: CATSGSGNTIYF; clone_size: few; j_call: TRBJ1-3; d_call: .; v_call: TRBV9
cdr3_nt: TGTGCCACCAGCAGAGATTCCCAGCCCGGGGAGCTGTTTTTT; cdr3_aa: CATSRDSQPGELFF; clone_size: few; j_call: TRBJ2-2; d_call: .; v_call: TRBV15
cdr3_nt: TGTGCCAGCAGAAGGACGGGACTCGAGCAGTTCTTC; cdr3_aa: CASRRTGLEQFF; clone_size: few; j_call: TRBJ2-1; d_call: .; v_call: TRBV12-3/TRBV12-4
cdr3_nt: TGTGCCAGCAGCCCACCCCCTCAGGTACAATACAATGAGCAGTTCTTC; cdr3_aa: CASSPPPQVQYNEQFF; clone_size: .; j_call: TRBJ2-1; d_call: .; v_call: TRBV7-9
cdr3_nt: TGTGCCAGCACCAAAGTGGGGACTTGCGAGATAGATACGCAGTATTTT; cdr3_aa: CASTKVGTCEIDTQYF; clone_size: once; j_call: TRBJ2-3; d_call: .; v_call: TRBV2
cdr3_nt: TGTGCCAGCTCACCACCGCAGGGGCTGTACGAGCAGTACTTC; cdr3_aa: CASSPPQGLYEQYF; clone_size: .; j_call: TRBJ2-7; d_call: .; v_call: TRBV18
cdr3_nt: TGTGCCAGCAGCTCCGCCCGCCCAGGGACTCGGAGGATCCAGCCCCAGCATTTT; cdr3_aa: CASSSARPGTRRIQPQHF; clone_size: .; j_call: TRBJ1-5; d_call: .; v_call: TRBV7-9
cdr3_nt: TGCGCCAGCAGCTTGCTTAAGAGGCAGGGGCCCACTGAAGCTTTCTTT; cdr3_aa: CASSLLKRQGPTEAFF; clone_size: few; j_call: TRBJ1-1; d_call: .; v_call: TRBV5-1
cdr3_nt: TGTGCCAGCAGCTGGGGTGGGAATAGCAATCAGCCCCAGCATTTT; cdr3_aa: CASSWGGNSNQPQHF; clone_size: few; j_call: TRBJ1-5; d_call: .; v_call: TRBV11-2
cdr3_nt: TGTGCCAGCAGCTTCGGGACCGGCACAGATACGCAGTATTTT; cdr3_aa: CASSFGTGTDTQYF; clone_size: .; j_call: TRBJ2-3; d_call: .; v_call: TRBV7-6
cdr3_nt: TGCGCCAGCAGCCAGCTCGGGACAGGCGAGCAGTACTTC; cdr3_aa: CASSQLGTGEQYF; clone_size: .; j_call: TRBJ2-7; d_call: TRBD1; v_call: TRBV4-1
cdr3_nt: TGTGCCAGCAGAAACGACCGAATGAACACTGAAGCTTTCTTT; cdr3_aa: CASRNDRMNTEAFF; clone_size: many; j_call: TRBJ1-1; d_call: .; v_call: TRBV28
cdr3_nt: TGTGCCAGCAGCTCCCCCCTAGCGGGGTTTAACACCGGGGAGCTGTTTTTT; cdr3_aa: CASSSPLAGFNTGELFF; clone_size: few; j_call: TRBJ2-2; d_call: TRBD2; v_call: TRBV7-2
cdr3_nt: TGTGCCAGCAGCTTAGGACGGATGGCCCCGAACACTGAAGCTTTCTTT; cdr3_aa: CASSLGRMAPNTEAFF; clone_size: .; j_call: TRBJ1-1; d_call: .; v_call: TRBV11-2
cdr3_nt: TGTGCCAGCAGCCCTCGGACAGGGCGGATGGGAGAGACCCAGTACTTC; cdr3_aa: CASSPRTGRMGETQYF; clone_size: many; j_call: TRBJ2-5; d_call: TRBD1; v_call: TRBV7-6
cdr3_nt: TGCGCCAGCAGACGTATACAGAGCTCCTATAATTCACCCCTCCACTTT; cdr3_aa: CASRRIQSSYNSPLHF; clone_size: many; j_call: TRBJ1-6; d_call: .; v_call: TRBV5-1
cdr3_nt: TGTGCCAGCAGCGCGCGGAGCTCCTACAATGAGCAGTTCTTC; cdr3_aa: CASSARSSYNEQFF; clone_size: few; j_call: TRBJ2-1; d_call: .; v_call: TRBV11-2
cdr3_nt: TGTGCCAGTAGTCCATCTCCGGGACTAAGCACAGATACGCAGTATTTT; cdr3_aa: CASSPSPGLSTDTQYF; clone_size: few; j_call: TRBJ2-3; d_call: TRBD2; v_call: TRBV19
cdr3_nt: TGCGCCAGCAGCCAAGTTGGTATGACACTTGGCTACACCTTC; cdr3_aa: CASSQVGMTLGYTF; clone_size: few; j_call: TRBJ1-2; d_call: .; v_call: TRBV4-1
cdr3_nt: TGCAGCGGATATGGTGCGGCCACGGATACGCAGTATTTT; cdr3_aa: CSGYGAATDTQYF; clone_size: few; j_call: TRBJ2-3; d_call: .; v_call: TRBV29-1
cdr3_nt: TGTGCCAGCAGTTTTGGGTTATCAGGGGGGACCTATGGCTACACCTTC; cdr3_aa: CASSFGLSGGTYGYTF; clone_size: few; j_call: TRBJ1-2; d_call: TRBD1; v_call: TRBV12-3/TRBV12-4
cdr3_nt: TGTGCCAGCAGCTTATGGGGCAGTACCTACGAGCAGTACTTC; cdr3_aa: CASSLWGSTYEQYF; clone_size: .; j_call: TRBJ2-7; d_call: .; v_call: TRBV7-2
cdr3_nt: TGCGCCAGCAGGACAGGACTTCCCCAAGAGACCCAGTACTTC; cdr3_aa: CASRTGLPQETQYF; clone_size: .; j_call: TRBJ2-5; d_call: .; v_call: TRBV23-1